This passage covers 24 T cell receptor beta chains from one sample sequenced in a study of blood T cell repertoires in COVID-19. Assay: immunoSEQ multiplex PCR; the TCRdb copy retains only in-frame clones and omits some. The table lists approximately 320,000 clones, 65% to 90% of them singletons. The sample consisted of peripheral blood. The source of these receptors is a human donor in a cohort sampled during active COVID-19.

The rearrangement uses TRBV7-7 and TRBJ2-2; 8 bases align to TRBD2. Trimming at V came to 4 bases and at J to 6 bases, leaving 10 bases not matched to a gene. The CDR3 extends over 16 amino acids. The germline V gene has CDR1 SSHAT and CDR2 FNYEAQ (reference sequence). CDR3 residues: CASSSASGTSPGELFF. Here the CDR3 DNA reads TGTGCCAGCAGCTCCGCCTCCGGGACTAGTCCCGGGGAGCTGTTTTTT.

This clone appeared a few times. V is TRBV5-1 and J is TRBJ1-4; D may be TRBD1 (5 bases). The V end was cut by 4 bases, the J end by 3 bases, with 13 bases between. The CDR3 is made up of 15 amino acids. CDR1 SGHRS and CDR2 YFSETQ come from the germline V gene. CDR3 amino acids: CASSPHRTSNEKLFF. The CDR3 DNA is TGCGCCAGCAGCCCACATCGGACATCTAATGAAAAACTGTTTTTT.

CDR3 bases: TGTGCCAGCACGGGTATCGCTAACTATGGCTACACCTTC. Protein: CASTGIANYGYTF. V usage is TRBV6-6 and J usage is TRBJ1-2, with unresolved D. In germline, CDR1 is MNHNY, CDR2 SVGAGI (reference sequence). This CDR3 comprises 13 residues. The V end lost 7 bases, the J end lost 0 bases, and 9 bases lay between the germline ends.

The chain recombines TRBV7-8 with TRBJ2-7; possible D gene TRBD2, 6 bases. The germline CDR1 and CDR2 sequences are SGHVS and FQNEAQ. Trimming cost V 3 bases and J 2 bases, with 14 bases left between them. CDR3 length: 15 amino acids. The chain's CDR3 is CASSFRLDFTYEQYF. In nucleotides, the CDR3 is TGTGCCAGCAGCTTTCGACTAGACTTCACCTACGAGCAGTACTTC.

This clone was found once. The V call is TRBV7-9, the J call TRBJ2-1; D uncertain. V was cut by 5 bases and J by 4 bases, with 6 bases left in between. The germline V gene encodes CDR1 SEHNR and CDR2 FQNEAQ (reference sequence). CDR3 length: 12 amino acids. The CDR3 here is CASSPNYNEQFF. For the CDR3, the DNA is TGTGCCAGCAGCCCTAATTACAATGAGCAGTTCTTC.

The genes are TRBV12-5 and TRBJ1-1, with D uncertain. Trimming shortened V by 2 bases and J by 3 bases, and 10 bases separated the two germline ends. The CDR3 is 14 amino acids. Per germline, CDR1 LGHNT and CDR2 FRNRAP. The CDR3 sequence is CASGLPTVDTEAFF. CDR3 DNA: TGTGCTAGTGGTTTGCCCACGGTGGACACTGAAGCTTTCTTT.

The gene calls are TRBV20-1 and TRBJ2-3; D not certain. Trimming cost V 5 bases and J 6 bases, with 9 bases left between them. CDR3 length: 11 amino acids. CDR1 and CDR2 (germline): DFQATT, SNEGSKA (reference sequence). The CDR3 DNA reads TGCAGTGCTCCATTAGTGGATACGCAGTATTTT. Its translation: CSAPLVDTQYF.

This clone was seen more than once but under ten times. The chain recombines TRBV18 with TRBJ1-4; D is uncertain. The CDR3 is made up of 11 amino acids. Germline V lookup: CDR1 KGHSH, CDR2 LQKENI. The germline V and J ends were trimmed by 4 bases and 6 bases, with 3 bases remaining between them. The CDR3 spells CASSLDEKLFF. CDR3 coding DNA: TGTGCCAGCTCACTCGATGAAAAACTGTTTTTT.

The chain links TRBV7-2 to TRBJ2-3, with 15 bases aligning to TRBD2. This CDR3 is 17 amino acids long. V shed 5 bases and J 1 base; nucleotides not matched to a gene: 4. Germline V CDR1 and CDR2: SGHTA, FQGNSA. CDR3: CASSLRTSGGGTDTQYF. The CDR3 DNA follows: TGTGCCAGCAGCCTCCGGACTAGCGGGGGGGGCACAGATACGCAGTATTTT.

The rearrangement links TRBV20-1 to TRBJ2-1; D ambiguous. The germline V gene encodes CDR1 DFQATT and CDR2 SNEGSKA (reference sequence). Trimming took 3 bases from V and 7 from J, leaving 4 bases between them. The CDR3 spans 10 residues. The CDR3 protein is CSASLNEQFF. Here the CDR3 DNA reads TGCAGTGCTAGTTTAAATGAGCAGTTCTTC.

This chain uses TRBV3-1 (or the pseudogene TRBV3-2) with TRBJ2-7, with D possibly TRBD1 on 7 matching bases. V was shortened by 2 bases and J by 7 bases, with 15 bases between the two germline ends. CDR3 length: 14 residues. Germline CDR1 and CDR2: LGHDT and YNNKEL (reference sequence). The CDR3 sequence is CASSQQGVAEEQYF. The CDR3 region has the DNA TGTGCCAGCAGCCAACAGGGGGTAGCGGAAGAGCAGTACTTC.

J is TRBJ2-5 and V is TRBV27; D may be TRBD1 (6 bases). V lost 2 bases to trimming and J lost 5 bases, with 12 bases between them. In germline, CDR1 is MNHEY, CDR2 SMNVEV (reference sequence). This CDR3 contains 14 residues. The CDR3 spells CASSLTGTHETQYF. The CDR3 DNA is TGTGCCAGCAGTTTAACCGGGACACACGAGACCCAGTACTTC.

As concerns this clone: Additional DNA sequences in this sample encode the identical CDR3. The chain is built from TRBV4-1 and TRBJ1-5; perhaps TRBD1 as D (6 bases). The CDR3 is made up of 15 amino acids. V was cut by 1 base and J by 4 bases, with 11 bases left in between. From germline, CDR1 is MGHRA and CDR2 YSYEKL. The DNA for the CDR3 is TGCGCCAGCAGCCAAGTTGACAGGAGTAATCAGCCCCAGCATTTT. Translated, it gives CASSQVDRSNQPQHF.

This clone was seen once. The chain is built from TRBV9 and TRBJ2-7, with D maybe TRBD1 (6 bases). This CDR3 spans 14 amino acids. Looked up from germline, CDR1 is SGDLS and CDR2 is YYNGEE. Trimming cost V 3 bases and J 1 base, with 11 bases left between them. The CDR3 DNA is TGTGCCAGCAGCGCCGTGGACAGTTCCTACGAGCAGTACTTC. It translates to CASSAVDSSYEQYF.

CDR3 sequence reads: CASSVGAGSGYEQFF. DNA of the CDR3: TGTGCCAGCAGCGTAGGGGCAGGGTCAGGTTACGAGCAGTTCTTC. The chain is built from TRBV9 and TRBJ2-1, with D possibly matching TRBD1 (5 bases). Germline loops: CDR1 SGDLS, CDR2 YYNGEE. CDR3 length equals 15 residues. V gave up 0 bases and J gave up 10 bases, with 17 bases separating them.

On this clone: The sample holds other DNA sequences that translate to the same CDR3. The V and J genes are TRBV20-1 and TRBJ1-2; no firm D call. The CDR3 totals 9 residues. Germline lookup yields CDR1 DFQATT and CDR2 SNEGSKA (reference sequence). V gave up 5 bases and J gave up 6 bases, with 4 bases separating them. CDR3 DNA: TGCAGTGCTCCGGATGGCTACACCTTC. This encodes CSAPDGYTF.

The rearrangement uses TRBV18 and TRBJ1-1; TRBD1 is a possible D gene (5 bases). Trimming shortened V by 2 bases and J by 2 bases, and 12 bases separated the two germline ends. Germline CDR1 KGHSH, CDR2 LQKENI. The length of the CDR3 is 15 residues. CDR3: CASSPVLGPNTEAFF. The CDR3, as DNA: TGTGCCAGCTCACCAGTCTTGGGGCCAAACACTGAAGCTTTCTTT.

The table lists this clone with a count of one. The chain uses TRBV20-1 and TRBJ2-7; D is possibly TRBD1 (5 bases). V lost 0 bases and J lost 6, with 6 bases in between. The CDR3 consists of 11 residues. CDR1 DFQATT and CDR2 SNEGSKA come from the germline V gene (reference sequence). CDR3 loop: CSARDQGEQYF. Here the CDR3 DNA reads TGCAGTGCTAGAGATCAGGGCGAGCAGTACTTC.

The chain couples TRBV19 to TRBJ2-7, with D perhaps matching TRBD2 (6 bases). CDR1 is LNHDA, CDR2 SQIVND, per germline (reference sequence). The CDR3 consists of 14 residues. Trimming left V 4 bases short and J 3 bases short, with 13 bases between. DNA for the CDR3: TGTGCCAGTAGTAAGGGAGGACTGAGCTACGAGCAGTACTTC. Protein product: CASSKGGLSYEQYF. The full variable domain, rest sourced from reference TRBV19 and TRBJ2-7, is DGGITQSPKYLFRKEGQNVTLSCEQNLNHDAMYWYRQDPGQGLRLIYYSQIVNDFQKGDIAEGYSVSREKKESFPLTVTSAQKNPTAFYLCASSKGGLSYEQYFGPGTRLTVT.

This chain links TRBV7-8 with TRBJ1-5, with 7 bases matching TRBD1. CDR1 is SGHVS, CDR2 FQNEAQ, per germline. The CDR3 extends over 16 amino acids. The V and J ends lost 0 bases and 5 bases, in that order; junction bases with no gene match: 7. The CDR3 reads CASSLASRGLDQPQHF. The CDR3, as DNA: TGTGCCAGCAGCTTAGCTAGTAGGGGGCTCGATCAGCCCCAGCATTTT.

The chain carries TRBV27 and TRBJ1-1; 7 bases agree with TRBD1. The CDR3 loop spans 13 amino acids. CDR1 and CDR2 (germline): MNHEY, SMNVEV (reference sequence). V gave up 6 bases and J gave up 4 bases; unmatched junction bases: 5. The CDR3 DNA sequence: TGTGCCAGCAGCCCGGACAGGCCCACTGAAGCTTTCTTT. Encoded protein: CASSPDRPTEAFF.

V gene TRBV18 combines with J gene TRBJ2-3, with D unresolved. Germline CDR1 and CDR2: KGHSH and LQKENI. V lost 4 bases and J 0 bases, leaving 11 bases between the germline ends. The CDR3 consists of 15 residues. The CDR3 reads CASSLTAPSTDTQYF. DNA of the CDR3: TGTGCCAGCTCACTAACAGCTCCTAGCACAGATACGCAGTATTTT.

The chain couples TRBV11-2 to TRBJ1-1, with a weak D call TRBD1 (5 bases). The ends were cut back, 4 bases at V and 10 bases at J, with 25 bases in the middle. The length of the CDR3 is 16 residues. Germline V lookup: CDR1 SGHAT, CDR2 FQNNGV. CDR3 residues: CASSSLNPGRGFGAFF. In nucleotides, the CDR3 is TGTGCCAGCAGCTCCTTGAACCCGGGACGGGGGTTTGGAGCTTTCTTT.

The rearrangement joins TRBV3-1 (or the pseudogene TRBV3-2) to TRBJ2-3, with D perhaps matching TRBD1 (5 bases). The length of the CDR3 is 14 residues. The V end was cut by 10 bases, the J end by 0 bases, with 14 bases between. Looked up from germline, CDR1 is LGHDT and CDR2 is YNNKEL (reference sequence). As DNA, the CDR3 is TGTGCCACCTCGACAGAGTCTAGCACAGATACGCAGTATTTT. This encodes CATSTESSTDTQYF.